Listed below are T cell receptor beta chains from one sample, sequenced in a study of T cell responses to AZD1222 COVID-19 vaccine. Some clones are missing from TCRdb's copy, which holds only in-frame ones; the method was immunoSEQ multiplex PCR. Here the sample spans more than 100,000 clones, about 90% being singletons. This sample comprised peripheral blood, obtained on day 0 of AZD1222 vaccination. The source is an adult in good health. Both conserved end residues are part of each CDR3. Fields, in order: D gene, clone size, CDR3 length, V gene, J gene, CDR3 DNA, CDR3 protein. The D gene is left open where the match is weak. Expanded clones get a size class; other rows say once, few or many, or leave the size out.

TRBD1	NA	17	TRBV18	TRBJ2-2	TGTGCCAGCTCACCCCCCCCGGGACAGGGGGCGAGAGGGGAGCTGTTTTTT	CASSPPPGQGARGELFF
NA	once	14	TRBV19	TRBJ1-6	TGTGCCAGTAGTAGCAGGGGCTACAATTCACCCCTCCACTTT	CASSSRGYNSPLHF
NA	NA	13	TRBV12-3/TRBV12-4	TRBJ1-1	TGTGCCAGCACCCTGCGGCGGGACACTGAAGCTTTCTTT	CASTLRRDTEAFF
TRBD1	NA	13	TRBV19	TRBJ1-1	TGTGCCAGTACCCCCAGGGGGAGTACTGAAGCTTTCTTT	CASTPRGSTEAFF
NA	NA	20	TRBV9	TRBJ2-3	TGTGCCAGCAGCCTCGGGGTTCGGGTGGCTACCCCTATCGACACAGATACGCAGTATTTT	CASSLGVRVATPIDTDTQYF
TRBD1	NA	15	TRBV29-1	TRBJ2-7	TGCAGCGTTGCGGGCCCGGGGACAGGGGCGGGCGAGCAGTACTTC	CSVAGPGTGAGEQYF
TRBD1	NA	17	TRBV23-1	TRBJ1-2	TGCGCCAGCAGTCTAAAGGGGACAGGGGACCGGCGCTATGGCTACACCTTC	CASSLKGTGDRRYGYTF
TRBD2	NA	13	TRBV6-5	TRBJ2-3	TGTGCCAGCACCCAGCGGGGGACAGATACGCAGTATTTT	CASTQRGTDTQYF
NA	NA	14	TRBV10-3	TRBJ2-3	TGTGCCATCAGTCTCCGGGACACCACAGATACGCAGTATTTT	CAISLRDTTDTQYF
NA	NA	18	TRBV7-3	TRBJ2-1	TGTGCCAGCAGGCAACATCACCTCCGACAGAAAGATAACAATGAGCAGTTCTTC	CASRQHHLRQKDNNEQFF
TRBD1	NA	16	TRBV19	TRBJ2-7	TGTGCCAGTCAGGAAGCGGCAGGGGGCAAGAGCTACGAGCAGTACTTC	CASQEAAGGKSYEQYF
NA	NA	15	TRBV7-9	TRBJ1-4	TGTGCCAGCAGCTTAGTCGGAGCAACTAATGAAAAACTGTTTTTT	CASSLVGATNEKLFF
NA	NA	15	TRBV5-1	TRBJ1-3	TGCGCCAGCAGCTTGAGTCAGGGTCTTGGAAACACCATATATTTT	CASSLSQGLGNTIYF
NA	NA	19	TRBV11-2	TRBJ2-2	TGTGCCAGCAGCTTAGATCGATTTTTTGAACTAGGGTCCACCGGGGAGCTGTTTTTT	CASSLDRFFELGSTGELFF
NA	NA	16	TRBV7-9	TRBJ2-4	TGTGCCAGCAGCGGCACTAGAGACGTAGGCAAAAACATTCAGTACTTC	CASSGTRDVGKNIQYF
NA	NA	16	TRBV9	TRBJ2-7	TGTGCCAGCAGCACCCGACCCGGGACACCAACCTACGAGCAGTACTTC	CASSTRPGTPTYEQYF
NA	once	13	TRBV5-5	TRBJ2-5	TGTGCCAGCAGCTTTGGGGCGGGCGAGACCCAGTACTTC	CASSFGAGETQYF
NA	once	15	TRBV9	TRBJ2-1	TGTGCCAGCAGCGCCACCGGGACCCACTACAATGAGCAGTTCTTC	CASSATGTHYNEQFF
TRBD1	NA	15	TRBV6-6	TRBJ1-5	TGTGCCAGCAGGCAACAGGGGACTAGCAATCAGCCCCAGCATTTT	CASRQQGTSNQPQHF
NA	NA	13	TRBV11-3	TRBJ1-4	TGTGCCAGCAGCCCGGGGCCAGGAGAAAAACTGTTTTTT	CASSPGPGEKLFF
TRBD2	NA	16	TRBV5-1	TRBJ2-1	TGCGCCAGTCAGATAGGGACTAGCGGGGGCCTCAATGAGCAGTTCTTC	CASQIGTSGGLNEQFF
NA	once	13	TRBV6-1	TRBJ1-1	TGTGCCAGCAGTGAAGCTTGGAACACTGAAGCTTTCTTT	CASSEAWNTEAFF
TRBD2	NA	14	TRBV30	TRBJ2-7	TGTGCCTGGAGTGTTGCTAGCGGGGGTTACGAGCAGTACTTC	CAWSVASGGYEQYF
NA	NA	15	TRBV7-3	TRBJ2-1	TGTGCCAGCAGCTTAAATCTAGCATCCTACAATGAGCAGTTCTTC	CASSLNLASYNEQFF
NA	NA	15	TRBV4-1	TRBJ1-1	TGCGCCAGCAGCCAATTGGGGGGAGGGAACACTGAAGCTTTCTTT	CASSQLGGGNTEAFF
NA	NA	13	TRBV5-6	TRBJ2-5	TGTGCCAGCAGCTTGGGACAGCCAGTGGCCCAGTACTTC	CASSLGQPVAQYF